This T cell receptor (beta chain) was sequenced during a study of T cells in Graves' hyperthyroidism and ophthalmopathy. In this sample, this clonotype turned up many times. Regions amplified from RNA transcripts were the TCR beta CDR3 regions. The HTBI primer set drove a first-round RT-PCR of the TCR CDR3. In TCRdb, the multiplex PCR reads were re-called with MiXCR into one record per CDR3 protein. The sample has fewer than 450,000 distinct CDR3 sequences, over 12% seen once; the top ten hold 25% to 30%. A NOSPECS grade of at least 4, a Clinical Activity Score of at least 3 and duration under 3 months were recorded in ophthalmopathy patients. The PBMCs had their origin in around 9.1 ml of fresh peripheral blood. J was trimmed by 6 bases and V by 4 bases; bases with no gene match: 6. This CDR3 is 14 amino acids long. Germline V gene sequence: CDR1 KGHSH, CDR2 LQKENI.

The chain employs TRBV18 and TRBJ2-1; 7 bases align to TRBD2. Sequenced sample: blood. This clonotype originated in a man aged 45-65 years with Graves' ophthalmopathy. The CDR3 nucleotides read TGTGCCAGCTCACAGGACTGGGGGGGCAATGAGCAGTTCTTC. Its translation: CASSQDWGGNEQFF.